Given below is one T cell receptor (beta chain) in context. This entry belongs to a study of CD8 T cells in Susac syndrome. The overall study: When blood was drawn, the patients with Susac syndrome were therapy-naive, on corticosteroids, or on intravenous immunoglobulin alone.

RNA amounts of roughly 0.5 to 1 ug underwent reverse transcription with random hexamers. By means of immunoSEQ multiplex PCR, TCR beta CDR3 spanning 54 Vbeta and 13 Jbeta underwent amplification. TCRdb reanalysed the immunoSEQ multiplex PCR reads using MiXCR and keeps one entry per CDR3 protein. The sample shows over 20,000 distinct CDR3 sequences, approximately 92% of them seen only once. Germline V CDR1 and CDR2: MNHNS, SASEGT. Deletions cut 3 bases from V and 5 bases from J, with 19 bases between. The CDR3 extends over 16 amino acids. The source of this sequence is a human donor with Susac syndrome. Input material: CD8+ T cells from PBMCs. J is TRBJ2-5 and V is TRBV6-1, with D perhaps given as TRBD1 or TRBD2 (6 bases each). CDR3 in DNA: TGTGCCAGCAGTGACCTAGGGGGTACAGGGAGGGAGACCCAGTACTTC. It encodes CASSDLGGTGRETQYF.